What follows is one T cell receptor (beta chain) and its context. The clone's antigen remains unknown. The record has no base qualities; no much larger clone is one base away. V is trimmed back by 4 bases and J by 0 bases, and the junction contains 2 bases that no gene match accounts for. CDR1 and CDR2, per the germline V gene, are MNHEY and SVGAGI. The CDR3 contains 14 residues, cysteine and phenylalanine counted. CDR3 DNA only is kept here, 42 bases in frame from base 1. This sample stems from a study of blood T cell repertoires in COVID-19 (dated by TCRdb to about 2020). Broadly, across the study: Samples from collaborators originated in the United States, Italy and Spain and spanned both the acute and convalescent phases of COVID-19. Samples were obtained from the ongoing ImmuneRACE study (first 160 participants) and from over a thousand subjects provided by 6 global collaborators. The dataset comprised deeply sampled blood TCRbeta repertoires from subjects exposed to, actively infected with, or recovered from COVID-19. HLA class I and class II types, where available, came from metadata supplied by the sample provider rather than from assay-based typing. The sample metadata nearly always contained a de-identified subject ID, COVID-19 status, age in years and sex. The repertoires were released in a freely available public database meant as a resource for research on the immune response to SARS-CoV-2. The material from the prospective study consisted of cDNA or gDNA derived from T cells, B-cell-depleted T cells, or PBMCs.

General study outcomes and caveats: How much clinical and demographic metadata was included differed by source and by participant, and the metadata was provided uncurated.

Another Seattle source contributed samples from volunteer blood donors who had recovered from COVID-19. The collaborating institutions used their own protocols to collect whole blood in K2EDTA tubes. For TCRbeta analysis, collaborator samples were shipped as frozen whole blood, as isolated PBMCs, or as DNA extracted from either sample type. The immunoSEQ Assay, a bias-controlled multiplex PCR, was used to amplify TCRbeta CDR3 regions from genomic DNA. In the original analysis: Nucleated cell counts per sample were estimated from amplification of reference gene primers within the assay. Sequence reads were collapsed and filtered to measure the absolute abundance of every unique TCRbeta CDR3 rearrangement. For each sample, productive Simpson clonality was calculated by taking the square root of Simpson's diversity index across productive rearrangements. Drawn from immuneACCESS, this table holds only the in-frame rearrangements with V and J called that TCRdb kept. Clones are partly lost; checked studies trace under half to an unresolved V gene and leave the rest unexplained. V and J calls and clone size are given by that table; D and trimming were obtained from the DNA. For this sample there are approximately 240,000 clones; around 83% appear just once. The ten most abundant clones make up roughly 1.4% of the sample.

The chain was built from TRBV6-5 and TRBJ1-2; 7 middle bases align to TRBD1. The receptor was isolated from a woman aged 40 to 55 who had recovered from COVID-19. Sample: peripheral blood. DNA sequence: TGTGCCAGCAGTTGGGACAGCACTAACTATGGCTACACCTTC. Its product reads: CASSWDSTNYGYTF.